The 2 T cell receptor beta chains in this list originate from one sample, sequenced in a study of T-cell reconstitution after alpha-beta-depleted transplantation in children. As it was prepared, the TCRbeta library received unique molecular identifiers. TCRdb fed the PCR reads into MiXCR, producing one record per CDR3 protein. The sample holds 200,000 to 300,000 distinct CDR3 sequences, approximately 8% seen once. Source: PBMCs, mostly from graft donor cells, taken 180 days after TCRalphabeta/CD19-depleted stem cell transplant. Receptors were obtained from a male patient aged 5 to 17 who had a stem cell transplant for acute lymphoblastic leukemia, so the T cells may come from the graft donor.

For this clonotype: Since a much larger clone is just one base distant, this may be a read error. CDR3 sequence reads: CASRTSGGTYNGQFF. For the CDR3, the DNA is TGTGCCAGCAGAACGAGCGGGGGGACTTACAATGGGCAGTTCTTC. J is TRBJ2-1 and V is TRBV12-3 or TRBV12-4, with 9 bases aligning to TRBD2. This CDR3 spans 15 amino acids.

Regarding this clonotype: It may be a read error: a sequence one base away is much more abundant. DNA of the CDR3: TGCAGTGCTAGAGCCTCGGGACTAGCAACCACCGGGGAGCTGTTTTTT. Translated: CSARASGLATTGELFF. The chain joins TRBV20-1 to TRBJ2-2; 9 bases line up with TRBD2. Germline-derived CDR1 and CDR2 are DFQATT and SNEGSKA (reference sequence). The CDR3 sequence is 16 residues long. The trim removed 1 base at V and 4 bases at J, leaving 7 bases unmatched.